This T cell receptor (beta chain) was found in a study of T cell clonotyping in hematopoietic cell transplantation. Notes on the study in general: Recipient TCR diversity dropped after transplant; expanded clonotypes rose from day 30 to 180.

Germline CDR1 is LNHDA and CDR2 is SQIVND (reference sequence). With 5 bases removed from V and 1 base from J, the gap between germline ends came to 14 bases. This CDR3 is 15 amino acids long. Notes on this clone: Its antigen is still unknown.

Time point in this sample: recipient sample about 28 days before transplant, after cytoreduction. The repertoire was sequenced with immunoSEQ multiplex PCR; TCRdb's copy has only in-frame clones and lacks some. The repertoire has 6,700 or so clones, 95% to 97% of them found once; the top ten carry 15% to 19%. The chain recombines TRBV19 with TRBJ1-2, with a possible D match to TRBD1 (6 bases). The sequencing here drew on peripheral blood mononuclear cells, taken before stem cell transplant. The source of this sequence is a man between 65 and 85 years old with acute myeloid leukemia. Some clones in this sample may be carry-over from other donors' samples. CDR3: CASSVGTSINYGYTF. The CDR3 coding sequence is TGTGCCAGTAGTGTGGGGACATCGATTAACTATGGCTACACCTTC.